Listed below are T cell receptor beta chains from one sample, sequenced in a study of T cell repertoires in cytomegalovirus infection. TCRdb processed the reads anew with MiXCR; each CDR3 protein has one entry. Among hundreds of thousands of distinct CDR3 sequences listed, roughly 20% were seen once. Sequenced input: CD8+ T cells from PBMCs. Source of these receptors: a human donor in good health (CMV status not recorded). Some clones in this sample may be carry-over from other donors' samples. Both conserved end residues are part of each CDR3. A D gene is named only where the DNA matches it firmly. Part of the rows lack a size; the others show once, few, many or a class for expanded clones.

D: .; V: TRBV28; size: .; J: TRBJ2-7; length: 14; CDR3: CASSRSNWAYEQYF; DNA: TGTGCCAGCAGTCGCTCCAACTGGGCCTACGAGCAGTACTTC
D: TRBD1; V: TRBV4-1; size: .; J: TRBJ2-1; length: 14; CDR3: CASSQRTGDNEQFF; DNA: TGCGCCAGCAGCCAGAGGACAGGGGACAATGAGCAGTTCTTC
D: TRBD2; V: TRBV7-9; size: many; J: TRBJ2-2; length: 21; CDR3: CASNYDAGLDAGTSWTGELFF; DNA: TGTGCCAGCAATTACGATGCGGGACTGGATGCCGGGACTAGTTGGACCGGGGAGCTGTTTTTT
D: TRBD1; V: TRBV29-1; size: many; J: TRBJ2-7; length: 15; CDR3: CSVVRDRGLTYEQYF; DNA: TGCAGCGTTGTTCGGGACAGGGGCCTTACCTACGAGCAGTACTTC
D: .; V: TRBV29-1; size: few; J: TRBJ2-7; length: 12; CDR3: CSVATGTGEQYF; DNA: TGCAGCGTTGCGACAGGCACTGGGGAGCAGTACTTC
D: .; V: TRBV6-5; size: few; J: TRBJ2-1; length: 12; CDR3: CASSYSRNEQFF; DNA: TGTGCCAGCAGTTACTCCAGGAATGAGCAGTTCTTC
D: .; V: TRBV7-6; size: many; J: TRBJ1-1; length: 17; CDR3: CASSLVGPGQRNTEAFF; DNA: TGTGCCAGCAGCTTAGTGGGCCCAGGACAGAGAAACACTGAAGCTTTCTTT
D: TRBD2; V: TRBV2; size: .; J: TRBJ2-7; length: 13; CDR3: CASQRGISYEQYF; DNA: TGTGCCAGTCAGCGGGGAATCTCCTACGAGCAGTACTTC
D: .; V: TRBV7-2; size: many; J: TRBJ1-3; length: 15; CDR3: CASSAGFHSGNTIYF; DNA: TGTGCCAGCAGCGCGGGATTCCACTCTGGAAACACCATATATTTT
D: .; V: TRBV7-6; size: few; J: TRBJ2-1; length: 11; CDR3: CASSSAGEQFF; DNA: TGTGCCAGCAGCTCCGCGGGTGAGCAGTTCTTC
D: .; V: TRBV19; size: few; J: TRBJ1-5; length: 14; CDR3: CASNFGSFGQPQHF; DNA: TGTGCCAGTAACTTCGGGTCTTTCGGGCAGCCCCAGCATTTT
D: .; V: TRBV7-8; size: many; J: TRBJ2-7; length: 11; CDR3: CASRSAYEQYF; DNA: TGTGCCAGCAGGTCCGCCTACGAGCAGTACTTC
D: .; V: TRBV7-9; size: few; J: TRBJ1-2; length: 12; CDR3: CASSLDAGGYTF; DNA: TGTGCCAGCAGCTTAGATGCTGGCGGCTACACCTTC
D: .; V: TRBV28; size: .; J: TRBJ2-7; length: 14; CDR3: CASSLYRTAAEQYF; DNA: TGTGCCAGCAGTTTATATAGGACAGCGGCCGAGCAGTACTTC
D: .; V: TRBV2; size: .; J: TRBJ2-3; length: 15; CDR3: CASSTLETGIDTQYF; DNA: TGTGCCAGCAGTACCCTCGAGACGGGGATAGATACGCAGTATTTT
D: .; V: TRBV24-1; size: few; J: TRBJ1-2; length: 13; CDR3: CATSDRRTYGYTF; DNA: TGTGCCACCAGTGATAGAAGGACCTATGGCTACACCTTC
D: TRBD2; V: TRBV7-6; size: few; J: TRBJ2-3; length: 16; CDR3: CASSYGLVLSTDTQYF; DNA: TGTGCCAGCAGCTACGGACTAGTCCTGAGCACAGATACGCAGTATTTT
D: TRBD1; V: TRBV7-9; size: many; J: TRBJ2-3; length: 14; CDR3: CASTDRGRPDTQYF; DNA: TGTGCCAGCACCGACAGGGGGCGGCCAGATACGCAGTATTTT
D: TRBD1; V: TRBV7-9; size: many; J: TRBJ1-1; length: 16; CDR3: CASSPQGQIPNTEAFF; DNA: TGTGCCAGCAGCCCTCAGGGACAGATTCCTAACACTGAAGCTTTCTTT
D: .; V: TRBV2; size: few; J: TRBJ1-2; length: 12; CDR3: CASRGGVTGYTF; DNA: TGTGCCAGCAGGGGGGGGGTTACAGGCTACACCTTC
D: .; V: TRBV12-3/TRBV12-4; size: .; J: TRBJ2-4; length: 13; CDR3: CASSETAKNIQYF; DNA: TGTGCCAGCTCTGAAACAGCCAAAAACATTCAGTACTTC
D: .; V: TRBV7-3; size: many; J: TRBJ2-2; length: 14; CDR3: CASRSTPGTGELFF; DNA: TGTGCCAGCAGATCTACCCCGGGCACCGGGGAGCTGTTTTTT
D: TRBD1; V: TRBV9; size: .; J: TRBJ1-2; length: 14; CDR3: CASSVGQGNYGYTF; DNA: TGTGCCAGCAGCGTGGGACAGGGAAACTATGGCTACACCTTC
D: .; V: TRBV20-1; size: .; J: TRBJ1-5; length: 14; CDR3: CSARDIQGPGPQHF; DNA: TGCAGTGCTAGAGATATACAGGGTCCAGGACCCCAGCATTTT
D: .; V: TRBV6-6; size: many; J: TRBJ2-7; length: 15; CDR3: CASSYSGTEGYEQYF; DNA: TGTGCCAGCAGTTACTCAGGGACCGAGGGATACGAGCAGTACTTC
D: TRBD1; V: TRBV7-9; size: many; J: TRBJ2-7; length: 15; CDR3: CASSFPGGYLDEQYF; DNA: TGTGCCAGCAGCTTCCCAGGGGGCTATTTAGACGAGCAGTACTTC
D: .; V: TRBV7-9; size: .; J: TRBJ1-2; length: 16; CDR3: CASSTLGRLSGYGYTF; DNA: TGTGCCAGCAGCACTTTGGGCCGGTTATCTGGCTATGGCTACACCTTC
D: TRBD1; V: TRBV30; size: .; J: TRBJ2-5; length: 14; CDR3: CAWSVTGASETQYF; DNA: TGTGCCTGGAGTGTAACAGGGGCGTCAGAGACCCAGTACTTC
D: .; V: TRBV6-5; size: few; J: TRBJ2-1; length: 14; CDR3: CASSRALGVNEQFF; DNA: TGTGCCAGCAGTAGGGCATTAGGGGTCAATGAGCAGTTCTTC
D: .; V: TRBV5-1; size: .; J: TRBJ1-1; length: 14; CDR3: CASSPTPPRDEAFF; DNA: TGCGCCAGCAGCCCTACCCCCCCACGAGATGAAGCTTTCTTT
D: .; V: TRBV6-9; size: few; J: TRBJ2-7; length: 13; CDR3: CASARLANYEQYF; DNA: TGTGCCAGCGCCCGGCTAGCTAACTACGAGCAGTACTTC
D: .; V: TRBV28; size: .; J: TRBJ1-5; length: 15; CDR3: CASRIQGNPDQPQHF; DNA: TGTGCCAGCAGGATCCAGGGTAATCCGGATCAGCCCCAGCATTTT